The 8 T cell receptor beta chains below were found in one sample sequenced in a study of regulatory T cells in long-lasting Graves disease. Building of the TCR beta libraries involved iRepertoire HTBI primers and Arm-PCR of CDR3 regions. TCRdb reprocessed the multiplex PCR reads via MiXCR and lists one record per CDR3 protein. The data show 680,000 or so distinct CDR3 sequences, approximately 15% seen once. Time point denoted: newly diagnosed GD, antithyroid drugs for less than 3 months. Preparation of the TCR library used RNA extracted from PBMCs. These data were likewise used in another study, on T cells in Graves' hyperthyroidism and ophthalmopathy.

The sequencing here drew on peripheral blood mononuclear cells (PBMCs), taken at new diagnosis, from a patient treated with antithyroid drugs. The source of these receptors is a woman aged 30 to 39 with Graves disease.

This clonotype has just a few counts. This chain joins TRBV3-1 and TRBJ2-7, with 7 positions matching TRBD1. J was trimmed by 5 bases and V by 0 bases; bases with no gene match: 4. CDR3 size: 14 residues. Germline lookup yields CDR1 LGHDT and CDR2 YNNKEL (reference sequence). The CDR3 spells CASSQDGQVNEQYF. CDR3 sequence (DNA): TGTGCCAGCAGCCAAGATGGACAGGTTAACGAGCAGTACTTC.

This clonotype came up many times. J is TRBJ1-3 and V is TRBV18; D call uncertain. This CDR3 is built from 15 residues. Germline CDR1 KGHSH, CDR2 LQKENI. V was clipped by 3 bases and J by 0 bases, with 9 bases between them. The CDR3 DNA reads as TGTGCCAGCTCACCGACGGAGAGCTCTGGAAACACCATATATTTT. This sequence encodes CASSPTESSGNTIYF.

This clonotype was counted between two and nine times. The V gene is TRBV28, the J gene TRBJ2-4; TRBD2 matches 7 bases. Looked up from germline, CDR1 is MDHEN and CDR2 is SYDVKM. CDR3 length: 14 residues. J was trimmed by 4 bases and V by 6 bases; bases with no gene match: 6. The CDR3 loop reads CASSSGTEKNIQYF. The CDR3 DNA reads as TGTGCCAGCAGCAGCGGGACGGAAAAAAACATTCAGTACTTC.

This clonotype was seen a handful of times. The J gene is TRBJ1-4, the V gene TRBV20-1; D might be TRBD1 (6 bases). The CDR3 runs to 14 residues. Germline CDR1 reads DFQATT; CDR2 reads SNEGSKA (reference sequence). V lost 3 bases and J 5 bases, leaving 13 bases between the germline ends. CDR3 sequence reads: CSASDGTLNEKLFF. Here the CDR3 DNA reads TGCAGTGCTAGTGACGGGACACTAAATGAAAAACTGTTTTTT.

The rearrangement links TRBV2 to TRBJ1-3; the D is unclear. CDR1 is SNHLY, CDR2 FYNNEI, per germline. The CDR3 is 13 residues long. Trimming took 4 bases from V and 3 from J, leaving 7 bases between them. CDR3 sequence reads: CASSGLGGNTIYF. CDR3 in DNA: TGTGCCAGCAGTGGTTTGGGTGGAAACACCATATATTTT.

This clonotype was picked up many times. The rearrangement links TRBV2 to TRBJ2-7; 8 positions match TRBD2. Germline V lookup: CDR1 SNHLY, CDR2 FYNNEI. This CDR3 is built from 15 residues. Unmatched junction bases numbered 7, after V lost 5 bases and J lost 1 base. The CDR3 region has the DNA TGTGCCAGCAGTATACCGGGACTAGTATCCTACGAGCAGTACTTC. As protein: CASSIPGLVSYEQYF.

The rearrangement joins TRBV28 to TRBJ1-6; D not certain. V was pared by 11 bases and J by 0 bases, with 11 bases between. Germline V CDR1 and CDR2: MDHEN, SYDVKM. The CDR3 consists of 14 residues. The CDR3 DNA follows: TGTGCCCACCTGGGCGGCTCCTATAATTCACCCCTCCACTTT. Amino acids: CAHLGGSYNSPLHF.

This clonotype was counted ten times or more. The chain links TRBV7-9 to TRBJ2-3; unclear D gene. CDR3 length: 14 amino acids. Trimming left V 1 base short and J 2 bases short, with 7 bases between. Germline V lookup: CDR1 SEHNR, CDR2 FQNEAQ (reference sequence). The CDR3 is CASSLEYITDTQYF. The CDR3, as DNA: TGTGCCAGCAGCTTAGAGTACATCACAGATACGCAGTATTTT.